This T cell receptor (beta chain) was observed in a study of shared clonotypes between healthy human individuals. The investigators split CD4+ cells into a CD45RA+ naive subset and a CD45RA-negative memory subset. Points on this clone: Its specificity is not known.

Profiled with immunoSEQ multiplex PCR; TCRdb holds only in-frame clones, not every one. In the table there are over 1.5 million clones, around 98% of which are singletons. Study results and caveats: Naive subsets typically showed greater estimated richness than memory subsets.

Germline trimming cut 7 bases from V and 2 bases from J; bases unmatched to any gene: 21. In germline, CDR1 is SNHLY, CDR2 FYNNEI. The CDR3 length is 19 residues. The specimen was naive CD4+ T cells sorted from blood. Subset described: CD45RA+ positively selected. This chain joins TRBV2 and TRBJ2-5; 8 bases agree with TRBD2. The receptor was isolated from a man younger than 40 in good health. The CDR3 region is CASIRPGLGNNGPQETQYF. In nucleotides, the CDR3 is TGTGCCAGCATTAGACCGGGACTAGGGAATAACGGCCCTCAAGAGACCCAGTACTTC. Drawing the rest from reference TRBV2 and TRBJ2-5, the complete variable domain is EPEVTQTPSHQVTQMGQEVILRCVPISNHLYFYWYRQILGQKVEFLVSFYNNEISEKSEIFDDQFSVERPDGSNFTLKIRSTKLEDSAMYFCASIRPGLGNNGPQETQYFGPGTRLLVL.